This T cell receptor beta chain was captured in a study of T cell responses to AZD1222 COVID-19 vaccine. Clones were sequenced by immunoSEQ multiplex PCR, and TCRdb holds only the in-frame ones, with some missing. The table records around 210,000 clones, roughly 94% of them present only once. As concerns this clone: Its antigen remains unidentified.

Overall study findings and caveats: In the spike-specific TCR repertoire, nearly half reportedly target unmutated variant regions.

The TCR sequence derives from an adult who received the MenACWY meningococcal vaccine as a control. Sequenced material: peripheral blood, taken 28 days after the second dose of the MenACWY control vaccine.

CDR3 region: CASSLRGLWASYEQYF. The DNA of the CDR3 is TGTGCCAGCAGTTTACGGGGCCTCTGGGCATCCTACGAGCAGTACTTC. J is TRBJ2-7 and V is TRBV28; possibly TRBD1 or TRBD2 for D (5 bases each). The CDR3 runs 16 residues. Germline V gene lookup returns CDR1 MDHEN and CDR2 SYDVKM. V lost 2 bases and J lost 1, with 15 bases in between.